This entry concerns a single TCR beta chain. Its antigen target is currently unknown. Base qualities are missing; no much larger clone stands one base away. The data were taken from a study of T cell responses to AZD1222 COVID-19 vaccine (dated by TCRdb to the early 2020s). Some background on the complete study: TCR sequencing was performed for 233 trial participants, of whom about 200 were given two doses of AZD1222 and some 26 were given two doses of MenACWY control vaccine. Enrollment into the trials was organized by age into subgroups of 18-55, 56-69 and 70-plus years, and those subgroups contained roughly 150, 30 and 60 TCR-sequenced participants, respectively.

Per the publication, the time point label means: about 28 days (+/-7) after the second vaccine dose. AZD1222 recipients with second doses at about 4 weeks or about 12 weeks were pooled, because spike-specific TCR depth and breadth did not differ between schedules. Vaccinee samples came from UK trials COV001 and COV002, including a single-blind randomized controlled phase 2/3 trial of AZD1222 (ChAdOx1 nCoV-19) in healthy adults. For TCRbeta chain sequencing, PBMC samples were collected from trial participants at day 0 and at day 28 after the second dose. Here V drops 5 bases and J drops 2 bases, and the junction holds 5 bases not matched to any gene. CDR3 length: 14 amino acids, cysteine to phenylalanine. Only CDR3 DNA remains: 42 bases, in frame from the first base. The germline V gene yields SGHVS for CDR1 and FQNEAQ for CDR2. The CDR3 regions of human TCRbeta chains were subjected to immunosequencing. Processing in the source paper ran as follows. TCRs in the repertoires were matched against a reference library of SARS-CoV-2-specific TCRs that had been generated with the MIRA antigen-specificity platform. Breadth was defined as the fraction of unique TCRs that were SARS-CoV-2-associated, and depth was defined as the fraction of total T cells that were SARS-CoV-2-associated. Using the MIRA data, each spike-specific TCR was assigned both to the spike region to which the TCR was reactive and to a CD4 or CD8 class. Log10-transformed breadth and depth values were compared by one-way ANOVA with Sidak's multiple comparisons tests. Held by TCRdb, this immuneACCESS table contains in-frame sequences only and omits some clones. Under half of the omission traces to an unresolved V gene where checked; the cause of the rest is unknown. V, J and clone size are taken as reported in that table, and D and trimming were inferred from the DNA itself. The sample table holds 54,000 or so clones, of which 80% were seen once. The leading ten clones occupy approximately 5.2% of the sample.

Study-level results and caveats: Reportedly, almost half of the unique spike-specific TCRs recognized epitopes lying outside the regions that are mutated in the B.1.351 and B.1.1.7 variants. After two AZD1222 doses, both the breadth and the depth of spike-specific TCRs were significantly higher than at day 0 and than in MenACWY recipients. Because no samples from the day 14 peak response were available, repertoires could be characterized only after the peak T cell response. CD4 TCRs associated with the vaccine covered the entire spike protein, and the dominant responses were in regions 160-218 and 743-854. Most participants were white British and females outnumbered males, and the authors suggested that clonal diversity may have been underestimated. Conclusions about previously exposed vaccinees are limited, since just 5 or 6 AZD1222 recipients were seropositive for SARS-CoV-2 at baseline. In the small 56-69-year group, the increase in depth fell short of significance, most likely because of low power.

Source: peripheral blood, taken 28 days after the second AZD1222 dose. This clonotype was sampled from an adult who received the AZD1222 COVID-19 vaccine. This chain joins TRBV7-8 to TRBJ1-2; TRBD1 aligns with 7 central bases. At the DNA level, the sequence is TGTGCCAGCAGCAAGGACAGGTTAAACTATGGCTACACCTTC. This sequence encodes CASSKDRLNYGYTF.